This T cell receptor (beta chain) was profiled in a study of T-cell reconstitution after alpha-beta-depleted transplantation in children. Construction of the TCRbeta library involved unique molecular identifiers. TCRdb re-derived calls from the PCR reads in MiXCR, one entry per CDR3 protein. This sample has some 180,000 distinct CDR3 sequences; about 7% occur once, and the top ten carry approximately 6%. Findings of the study overall: It was newly produced T cells that mostly accounted for T-cell counts and diversity one year after transplant. About two months after transplant, alpha-beta T cells reportedly came from several hundred expanded graft clones. The high TCRbeta diversity at day 60 in some patients came from surviving recipient T cells and thymic progenitors.

Trimming pared 2 bases from V and 1 base from J, leaving 11 bases between. The CDR3 is 15 residues long. Germline values: CDR1 MGHRA, CDR2 YSYEKL. This clonotype turned up a few times. What it binds is not known. This sample comprised PBMCs, obtained before TCRalphabeta/CD19-depleted stem cell transplant. The clonotype comes from a boy between 2 and 10 years old with acute lymphoblastic leukemia, due to receive a stem cell transplant. The V gene is TRBV4-1, the J gene TRBJ1-2; D is perhaps TRBD1 (5 bases). CDR3 coding DNA: TGCGCCAGCAGCCAAAGAACAGGTGTTAACTATGGCTACACCTTC. Its protein is CASSQRTGVNYGYTF.